This T cell receptor beta chain is drawn from a study of regulatory T cells in long-lasting Graves disease. According to the study, TCR beta libraries were built with iRepertoire HTBI primers and CDR3-region Arm-PCR. One entry per CDR3 protein results from TCRdb running MiXCR on the multiplex PCR reads. The sample lists approximately 210,000 distinct CDR3 sequences; approximately 20% were seen once. Time point here: newly diagnosed GD, antithyroid drugs for less than 3 months. The TCR library was made from RNA extracted from PBMCs. Study-wide points: Persistent disease samples used TRBV28, TRBJ1-2 and TRBJ2-5 preferentially.

The germline V gene encodes CDR1 SEHNR and CDR2 FQNEAQ (reference sequence). The J segment lost 0 bases and the V segment lost 6 bases, leaving 10 bases of the junction unmatched. The CDR3 loop spans 16 amino acids. Concerning this clonotype: Its matching antigen is unknown.

Sequences were derived from peripheral blood mononuclear cells (PBMCs), sampled at new diagnosis, from a patient treated with antithyroid drugs. The V gene is TRBV7-9, the J gene TRBJ1-1, with 7 bases fitting TRBD1. The receptor's source is a female donor with Graves disease. The CDR3 sequence is CASSPELQGLNTEAFF. The CDR3 region has the DNA TGTGCCAGCAGTCCAGAATTACAGGGGTTGAACACTGAAGCTTTCTTT.